The 4 T cell receptor beta chains below all came from one sample that was sequenced in a study of OX40 agonist ivuxolimab in advanced cancers. This table comes from immunoSEQ multiplex PCR, and its TCRdb copy is limited to in-frame clones, with some not included. Of around 19,000 clones detected, roughly 80% appear once; the ten largest clones hold roughly 25%. The sample consisted of CD4+ or CD8+ T cells sorted from blood, taken in a trial of the OX40 agonist ivuxolimab. The receptors derive from an adult with an advanced solid tumor such as melanoma, head and neck, liver or kidney cancer.

The chain links TRBV4-1 to TRBJ2-7; D perhaps matches TRBD1 (6 bases). V shed 7 bases and J shed 5 bases, with 18 bases lying between them. CDR1 and CDR2 (germline): MGHRA, YSYEKL. CDR3 length: 14 residues. The CDR3 region has the DNA TGCGCCAGCACCCCCATACTGGACAGCGACGAGCAGTACTTC. Its translation is CASTPILDSDEQYF.

The chain employs TRBV7-6 and TRBJ2-2; either TRBD1 or TRBD2 may supply D (6 bases each). Germline V lookup: CDR1 SGHVS, CDR2 FNYEAQ. CDR3 length: 15 amino acids. Trimming took off 4 bases at V and 3 bases at J, with 12 bases between the two ends. CDR3 sequence reads: CASSSVGGDTGELFF. The CDR3 region has the DNA TGTGCCAGCAGCTCTGTGGGGGGCGACACCGGGGAGCTGTTTTTT.

The chain links TRBV5-4 to TRBJ2-2; D is perhaps TRBD1 or TRBD2 (5 bases each). The CDR3 runs to 16 residues. CDR1 is SGHNT, CDR2 YYREEE, per germline (reference sequence). V shed 9 bases and J shed 6 bases, with 24 bases lying between them. CDR3 amino acids: CATWTRETAPAGELFF. CDR3 coding DNA: TGTGCCACGTGGACAAGGGAGACAGCCCCCGCCGGGGAGCTGTTTTTT.

The chain joins TRBV4-1 to TRBJ2-7, with 13 bases fitting TRBD2. The CDR3 sequence is 17 residues long. After removal of 3 bases from V and 3 bases from J, the junction contained 8 bases not matched to a gene. Germline values: CDR1 MGHRA, CDR2 YSYEKL. Here the CDR3 reads CASSQGGLAGAFYEQYF. The CDR3 nucleotides are TGCGCCAGCAGCCAGGGTGGACTAGCGGGGGCGTTCTACGAGCAGTACTTC.